Listed here is a single T cell receptor (beta chain). Amplification of TCR beta CDR3 regions used RNA as the template. The HTBI primer set served for first-round RT-PCR of the TCR CDR3. From the multiplex PCR reads, TCRdb called clonotypes with MiXCR, one entry per CDR3 protein. The table lists a few hundred thousand distinct CDR3 sequences, roughly 25% of them singletons. The record originates from a study of T cells in Graves' hyperthyroidism and ophthalmopathy. The sample comprised blood. The clonotype was recovered from a man aged 50 to 59 with Graves' hyperthyroidism.

The CDR3 here is CASSSLGSGGELFF. The DNA of the CDR3 is TGTGCCAGCAGCTCACTAGGTTCGGGCGGGGAGCTGTTTTTT. This chain uses TRBV7-8 with TRBJ2-2; D perhaps matches TRBD2 (5 bases). Germline CDR1 is SGHVS and CDR2 is FQNEAQ. The CDR3 is made up of 14 amino acids. V lost 4 bases and J lost 7, with 13 bases in between. Full variable domain (missing parts from reference TRBV7-8 and TRBJ2-2): GAGVSQSPRYKVAKRGQDVALRCDPISGHVSLFWYQQALGQGPEFLTYFQNEAQLDKSGLPSDRFFAERPEGSVSTLKIQRTQQEDSAVYLCASSSLGSGGELFFGEGSRLTVL.